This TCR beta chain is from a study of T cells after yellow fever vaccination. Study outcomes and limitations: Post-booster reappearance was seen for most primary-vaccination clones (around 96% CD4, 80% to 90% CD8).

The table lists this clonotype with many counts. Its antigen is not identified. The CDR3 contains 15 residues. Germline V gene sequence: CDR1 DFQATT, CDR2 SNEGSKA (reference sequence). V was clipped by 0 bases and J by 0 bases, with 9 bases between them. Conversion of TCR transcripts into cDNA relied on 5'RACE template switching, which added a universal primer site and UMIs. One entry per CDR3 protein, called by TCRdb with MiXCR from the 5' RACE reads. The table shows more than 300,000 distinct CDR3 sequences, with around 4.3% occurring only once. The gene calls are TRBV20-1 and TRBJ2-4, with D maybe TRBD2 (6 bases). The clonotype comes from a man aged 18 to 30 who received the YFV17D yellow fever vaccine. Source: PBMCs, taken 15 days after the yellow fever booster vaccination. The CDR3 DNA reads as TGCAGTGCTAGAGACCCAGCGGGAGCCAAAAACATTCAGTACTTC. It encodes CSARDPAGAKNIQYF.